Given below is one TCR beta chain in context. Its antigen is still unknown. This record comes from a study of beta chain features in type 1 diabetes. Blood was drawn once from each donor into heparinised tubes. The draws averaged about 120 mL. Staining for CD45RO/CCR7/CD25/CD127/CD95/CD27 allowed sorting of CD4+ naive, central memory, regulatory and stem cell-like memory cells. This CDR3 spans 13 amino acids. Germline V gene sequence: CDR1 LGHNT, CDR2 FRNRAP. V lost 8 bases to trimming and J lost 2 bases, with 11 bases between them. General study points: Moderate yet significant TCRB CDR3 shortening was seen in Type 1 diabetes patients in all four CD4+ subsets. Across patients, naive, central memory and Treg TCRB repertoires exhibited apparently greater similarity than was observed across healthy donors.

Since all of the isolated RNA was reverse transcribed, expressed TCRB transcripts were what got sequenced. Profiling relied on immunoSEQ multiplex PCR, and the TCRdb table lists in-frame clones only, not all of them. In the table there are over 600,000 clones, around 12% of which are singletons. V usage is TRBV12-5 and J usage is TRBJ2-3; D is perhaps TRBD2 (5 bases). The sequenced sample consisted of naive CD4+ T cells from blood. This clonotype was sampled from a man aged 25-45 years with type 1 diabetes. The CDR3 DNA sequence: TGTGCTAGTCAAGGACTGAACACAGATACGCAGTATTTT. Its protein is CASQGLNTDTQYF.